This TCR beta chain was observed in a study of blood T cells in healthy people across ages (dated by TCRdb to the mid-2010s). For the study in its entirety: In model experiments, template switching captured roughly one uniquely barcoded TCR beta cDNA molecule for every two T cells. The study measured age-related changes in TCR beta repertoire diversity using deep sequencing normalized with unique cDNA molecular identifiers. The donors were split into four age groups: young (average about 16 years), middle-aged (roughly 39), aged (approximately 59) and long-lived (approximately 89). Donors of different ages were randomly distributed across sequencing lanes to avoid experimental bias. Two additional independent replicas of 1 million unique cDNA reads from the same blood draw were analyzed for two donors (one aged 18 to 30 and one aged 80 or older). Broad study findings and their caveats: There was a strong correlation between observed TCR beta diversity and the percentage of naive T cells measured by flow cytometry. Compared with the aged group, more naive CD4+ T cells, fewer expanded clones and increased TCR diversity were shown by the long-lived group, suggesting age selection. Bulk unsorted PBMC profiling prevented conclusive comparison of naive and antigen-experienced compartments. Because donor CMV infection status was unknown, age-related changes in expanded clonotypes were potentially confounded. As age increased, observed TCR beta diversity per million T cells dropped in a roughly linear way, and a significant reduction was already evident by age around 41. Estimates of total diversity based on one million sequenced T cells were considered lower bounds and underestimates.

The approximately 40 donors, aged 6 to 90 years, were systemically healthy Caucasian individuals from Russia. Each donor gave around 9.9 milliliters of peripheral blood, collected into EDTA-treated Vacutainer tubes. Ficoll-Paque density-gradient centrifugation was used to isolate PBMCs, with at least 6.5 million per sample. Trizol reagent was used to extract total RNA from PBMCs, with at least 5 micrograms per sample. Naive CD45RAhigh/CD27high T cell percentages were measured by flow cytometry on a PBMC aliquot from every donor. The method behind the library was 5' RACE. Sequencing was carried out with an Illumina HiSeq 2500. A second PCR of about 6 to 11 cycles was performed with a sample-barcoded 5' primer and a J-beta primer mix. A template-switch 5' adaptor carrying 12 random nucleotides introduced a unique molecular identifier onto each TCR beta cDNA molecule. At least 3 million CDR3-containing paired-end reads were obtained from each sample. First-strand cDNA synthesis was performed from all RNA using the Mint cDNA synthesis kit, with priming by a TRBC-specific oligonucleotide. Following uracil-DNA glycosylase treatment, a first 18-cycle PCR with universal primers M1SS and BC2_uni_R was performed on all cDNA. Per the authors' processing: Normalization of each sample was performed by random selection of 1 million high-quality reads, each carrying a distinct molecular identifier. Instead of being binned into consensus sequences, reads with shared molecular identifiers were discarded. MiTCR, run with a Q25 quality threshold and the strictest error-elimination algorithm, handled CDR3 identification, clonotype clustering and error correction. A nonparametric unseen species model with Euler transformation was used to estimate lower-bound total TCR beta diversity. TCRdb handled the public reads itself, with Q25 trimming in fastp and clone calling in MiXCR, and kept productive beta chains. Duplicate CDR3 protein sequences are folded into a single record with the most common DNA and genes. V and J calls and clone size were set by TCRdb, not the authors. The sample data list 1,500,000 or so distinct CDR3 sequences, and 45% to 70% of these were observed just once. Over 6.5% of the sample is held by the ten biggest clonotypes.

On this clonotype: Its antigen specificity is not known. Qualities for individual bases were not recorded, and no much larger clone is one base off.

Spanning cysteine to phenylalanine, the CDR3 consists of 16 amino acids. The sequence is cut down to CDR3 DNA, 48 bases in frame from base 1. The junction carries 14 bases between V and J, which are trimmed by 5 bases and 0 bases respectively. From a lookup of the germline V gene, CDR1 and CDR2 are MGHRA and YSYEKL. This receptor was taken from a man in his late teens or twenties in good health. The chain couples TRBV4-1 to TRBJ2-1; the D gene cannot be named for sure. Sequencing was carried out using blood. The CDR3 protein: CASSYGPLSSYNEQFF. At the DNA level, the sequence is TGCGCCAGCAGCTACGGACCCCTGAGCTCCTACAATGAGCAGTTCTTC.